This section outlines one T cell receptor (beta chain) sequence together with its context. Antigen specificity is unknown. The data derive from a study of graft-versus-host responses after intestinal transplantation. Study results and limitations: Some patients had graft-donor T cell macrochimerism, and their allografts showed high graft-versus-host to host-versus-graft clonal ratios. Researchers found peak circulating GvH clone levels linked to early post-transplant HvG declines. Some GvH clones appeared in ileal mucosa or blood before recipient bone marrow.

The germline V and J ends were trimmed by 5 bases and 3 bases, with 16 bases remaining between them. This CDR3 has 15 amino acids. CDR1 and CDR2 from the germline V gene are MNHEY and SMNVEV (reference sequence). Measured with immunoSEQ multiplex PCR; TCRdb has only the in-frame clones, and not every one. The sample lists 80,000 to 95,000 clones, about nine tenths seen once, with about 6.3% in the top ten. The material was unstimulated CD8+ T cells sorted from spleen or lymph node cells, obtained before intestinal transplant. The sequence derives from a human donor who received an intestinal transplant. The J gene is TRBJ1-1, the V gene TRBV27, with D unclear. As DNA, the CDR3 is TGTGCCAGCAGTGGGCCCCTGGGCCTACACACTGAAGCTTTCTTT. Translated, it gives CASSGPLGLHTEAFF.